Each of the 8 T cell receptor beta chains below was sequenced from the same sample in a study of T-cell reconstitution after alpha-beta-depleted transplantation in children. Preparing the TCRbeta library involved the use of unique molecular identifiers. TCRdb reanalysed the PCR reads using MiXCR and keeps one entry per CDR3 protein. The sample has some 200,000 distinct CDR3 sequences, 6.3% seen once. Source: PBMCs, taken before TCRalphabeta/CD19-depleted stem cell transplant. These receptor sequences come from a girl under three years old with combined immunodeficiency, due to receive a stem cell transplant.

This clonotype was seen at least ten times. The chain uses TRBV18 and TRBJ2-1; 8 bases align to TRBD2. This CDR3 has 16 residues. Trimming took 3 bases from V and 7 from J; bases not matched to a gene: 11. Per the germline V gene, CDR1 is KGHSH and CDR2 is LQKENI. The CDR3: CASSPPLSGAWNEQFF. The CDR3 nucleotides read TGTGCCAGCTCACCCCCCCTTAGCGGGGCCTGGAATGAGCAGTTCTTC.

There are many counts of this clonotype. The chain uses TRBV6-2 or TRBV6-3 and TRBJ2-3; 9 bases fit TRBD2. CDR1 MNHEY and CDR2 SVGEGT come from the germline V gene. V lost 0 bases to trimming and J lost 6 bases; unmatched junction nucleotides: 13. The CDR3 totals 18 residues. The chain's CDR3 is CASSYSVSGGPPGDTQYF. CDR3 nucleotides: TGTGCCAGCAGTTACTCGGTCAGCGGGGGGCCCCCCGGGGATACGCAGTATTTT.

This clonotype has a count of ten or more. The CDR3 coding sequence is TGTGCCAGCAGTTTATTTTCGGGAGTGGAGGCTGGGGAGCTGTTTTTT. As protein: CASSLFSGVEAGELFF. The chain uses TRBV27 and TRBJ2-2; D possibly corresponds to TRBD2 (6 bases). This CDR3 has 16 residues. Germline loops: CDR1 MNHEY, CDR2 SMNVEV (reference sequence). V lost 1 base, J lost 8 bases, and 17 bases lay in between.

This clonotype was picked up many times. The chain recombines TRBV7-3 with TRBJ2-7, with no clear D. Trimming left V 2 bases short and J 5 bases short, with 10 bases between. CDR3 length: 13 residues. Germline loops: CDR1 SGHTA, CDR2 FQGTGA. Written as DNA, the CDR3 is TGTGCCAGCAGCTTAGGGGATTTCGACGAGCAGTACTTC. Translated, it gives CASSLGDFDEQYF.

This clonotype was found many times. The rearrangement links TRBV4-3 to TRBJ2-1; D is possibly TRBD2 (7 bases). This CDR3 is built from 16 residues. Per the germline V gene, CDR1 is LGHNA and CDR2 is YSLEER. V lost 0 bases to trimming and J lost 5 bases, with 14 bases between them. CDR3 protein: CASSQERGLPHNEQFF. The CDR3 DNA follows: TGCGCCAGCAGCCAAGAGCGGGGGCTGCCCCACAATGAGCAGTTCTTC.

This clonotype was counted between two and nine times. The chain links TRBV9 to TRBJ2-5; possibly TRBD1 or TRBD2 for D (5 bases each). CDR3 length: 15 amino acids. The V and J ends lost 0 bases and 4 bases respectively, with 13 bases between them. Per germline, CDR1 SGDLS and CDR2 YYNGEE. In nucleotides, the CDR3 is TGTGCCAGCAGCGTAGACGGCAGGGAGAGAGAGACCCAGTACTTC. It encodes CASSVDGRERETQYF.

This clonotype was seen a few times. The J gene is TRBJ1-2, the V gene TRBV20-1; D may be TRBD1 (5 bases). Germline lookup yields CDR1 DFQATT and CDR2 SNEGSKA (reference sequence). The germline V and J ends were trimmed by 4 bases and 2 bases, with 11 bases remaining between them. This CDR3 has 13 residues. CDR3 DNA: TGCAGTGCTATCGCGGGGGGGAACTATGGCTACACCTTC. Its translation: CSAIAGGNYGYTF.

The sample holds many counts of this clonotype. This rearrangement joins TRBV7-2 to TRBJ1-2, with TRBD1 matching over 12 bases. After removal of 4 bases from V and 3 bases from J, the junction contained 3 bases not matched to a gene. The length of the CDR3 is 15 residues. Germline V gene sequence: CDR1 SGHTA, CDR2 FQGNSA. The CDR3 is CASSSGQGADYGYTF. The CDR3 DNA reads TGTGCCAGCAGCTCGGGACAGGGGGCTGACTATGGCTACACCTTC.